The 5 T cell receptor beta chains reported below all come from one sample, sequenced in a study of Graves' ophthalmopathy and Graves' hyperthyroidism. Amplifying from RNA transcripts, the study obtained TCR beta CDR3 regions. The authors performed first-round RT-PCR with HTBI primers and then a second-round multiplex PCR. TCRdb reprocessed the multiplex PCR reads with MiXCR, giving one entry per CDR3 protein. Here the sample spans a few hundred thousand distinct CDR3 sequences, 15% being singletons. The sequencing sample was made of peripheral blood. Receptors originate from a woman aged 18-35 years with stable Graves' hyperthyroidism.

This clonotype was picked up a small number of times. The CDR3 DNA follows: TGTGCCAGCAGCCAACGACGGACAGGGGACCTGAACACTGAAGCTTTCTTT. It yields the protein CASSQRRTGDLNTEAFF. The J gene is TRBJ1-1, the V gene TRBV4-2; 9 positions agree with TRBD1. With V trimmed by 2 bases and J by 0 bases, 7 bases remained unmatched. Germline values: CDR1 LGHNA, CDR2 YNFKEQ. This CDR3 spans 17 amino acids.

This clonotype was seen many times. The chain joins TRBV10-3 to TRBJ1-1; D call uncertain. This CDR3 is 14 amino acids long. Trimming took off 1 base at V and 1 base at J, with 7 bases between the two ends. Germline CDR1 ENHRY, CDR2 SYGVKD. CDR3 sequence: CAISEFTANTEAFF. The DNA of the CDR3 is TGTGCCATCAGTGAGTTCACAGCGAACACTGAAGCTTTCTTT.

Written as DNA, the CDR3 is TGTGCCAGCAGCCTATCGAGGCGGCAGGGCAATCAGCCCCAGCATTTT. Protein product: CASSLSRRQGNQPQHF. This chain joins TRBV5-6 and TRBJ1-5, with D hard to call. Germline-derived CDR1 and CDR2 are SGHDT and YYEEEE. The CDR3 has 16 residues. Deletions cut 4 bases from V and 2 bases from J, with 16 bases between.

The genes are TRBV20-1 and TRBJ2-5; 8 bases map to TRBD2. In germline, CDR1 is DFQATT, CDR2 SNEGSKA (reference sequence). The CDR3 has 14 residues. The junction had 7 bases not matched to a gene; V was cut back by 5 bases and J by 2 bases. CDR3 in amino acids: CSARAGVKQETQYF. DNA of the CDR3: TGCAGTGCTCGAGCGGGGGTAAAACAAGAGACCCAGTACTTC.

This clonotype was observed at least ten times. The rearrangement joins TRBV9 to TRBJ1-1; D gene unclear. Trimming cost V 0 bases and J 6 bases, with 9 bases left between them. Germline CDR1 reads SGDLS; CDR2 reads YYNGEE. CDR3 length equals 13 residues. As DNA, the CDR3 is TGTGCCAGCAGCGTAGGGGCACCTTCTGAAGCTTTCTTT. It encodes CASSVGAPSEAFF.